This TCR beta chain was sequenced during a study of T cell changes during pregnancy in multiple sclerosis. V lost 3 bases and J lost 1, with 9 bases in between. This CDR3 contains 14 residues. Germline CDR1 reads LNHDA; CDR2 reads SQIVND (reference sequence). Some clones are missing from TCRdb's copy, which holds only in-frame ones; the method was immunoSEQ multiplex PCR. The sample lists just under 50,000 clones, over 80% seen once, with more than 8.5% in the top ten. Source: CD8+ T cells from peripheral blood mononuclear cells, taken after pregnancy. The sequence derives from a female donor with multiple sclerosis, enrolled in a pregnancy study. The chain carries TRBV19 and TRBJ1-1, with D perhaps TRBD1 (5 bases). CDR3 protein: CASSMGEGNTEAFF. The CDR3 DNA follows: TGTGCCAGTAGTATGGGGGAGGGGAACACTGAAGCTTTCTTT.